This T cell receptor (beta chain) stems from a study of shared clonotypes between healthy human individuals. Donors comprised only Caucasian adults living in Nashville, Tennessee. The table came from immunoSEQ multiplex PCR; TCRdb's copy has only in-frame clones and leaves some out. The sample includes approximately 640,000 clones, about 78% seen only once; the top ten take about 1.8%. The CDR3 is 13 amino acids. The germline V gene has CDR1 SGHNT and CDR2 YYREEE (reference sequence). With 2 bases removed from V and 8 bases from J, the gap between germline ends came to 13 bases. The sequencing input was memory CD4+ T cells sorted from blood. Documented subset: CD45RA-negative fraction. This rearrangement joins TRBV5-4 to TRBJ1-2, with D perhaps TRBD1 (5 bases). The sequence came from a woman under 40 in good health. In nucleotides, the CDR3 is TGTGCCAGCAGCTTCATGGGGCTAGAGGGCTACACCTTC. Amino acids: CASSFMGLEGYTF.